The clone carrying this TCR beta chain has just one count. No antigen is known for it. Germline-derived CDR1 and CDR2 are SGHDT and YYEEEE. Trimming removed 5 bases from V and 4 bases from J; junction bases left unmatched: 8. The CDR3 covers 15 residues. Treatment denoted: oral pan-JAK inhibitor, 5-10 mg twice daily. Alopecia areata patients had lesional scalp punch biopsies and peripheral blood taken from them. This entry belongs to a study of CD8+ T cells in alopecia areata. In the study overall: Oral tofacitinib (5 to 10 mg twice daily) was administered to treated patients.

Study conclusions and caveats: Higher clonality was seen in lesional scalp than in normal scalp, especially in alopecia totalis/universalis. Sharing of TCRs across patients appeared less clear than in mice, possibly for HLA-related reasons.

The authors extracted RNA and reverse transcribed it into cDNA as the sequencing template. The data were produced by immunoSEQ multiplex PCR, yet TCRdb's version contains in-frame clones alone and is incomplete. The data contain under 200,000 clones, approximately 62% of them seen just once; the ten biggest clones take up 14%. This TCR was sampled from a human donor with alopecia areata. The rearrangement joins TRBV5-6 to TRBJ1-4, with 7 bases aligning to TRBD1. The sequencing used CD4+ T cells sorted from blood, collected at week 24, from a patient treated with tofacitinib. The CDR3 DNA reads TGTGCCAGCAGGGGCAGGGGGAGCGGTAATGAAAAACTGTTTTTT. Translated: CASRGRGSGNEKLFF.